The present TCR beta chain was sequenced within a study of vaccination and CD4 T cells after COVID-19. CDR3 length: 14 amino acids. In germline, CDR1 is MGHRA, CDR2 YSYEKL. V lost 4 bases and J 4 bases, leaving 13 bases between the germline ends. Treatment given: approximately 9-day PBMC culture with coronavirus spike peptide pools or control peptides (ViraFEST assay). About this clonotype itself: Its antigen is not known.

Sequenced with the Oncomine TCR Beta short-read assay was DNA taken from cultured CD4+ T cells. TCRdb independently ran MiXCR on the PCR reads; one entry per CDR3 protein. This table holds about 18,000 distinct CDR3 sequences, 43% found once. The receptor was derived from a human donor who had recovered from COVID-19. The chain is built from TRBV4-1 and TRBJ1-2; D gene ambiguous. The sample was CD4+ T cells from blood, cultured in vitro, taken after SARS-CoV-2 vaccination. The CDR3 region has the DNA TGCGCCAGCAGCCTAGTCCCGGGGAGCTATGGCTACACCTTC. As protein: CASSLVPGSYGYTF.